These 5 T cell receptor beta chains came from one sample sequenced in a study of blood T cell repertoires in COVID-19. Method: immunoSEQ multiplex PCR; TCRdb's copy keeps in-frame clones and lacks some. The data show 170,000 or so clones, approximately 90% seen once. The sequenced sample was PBMCs or T cells enriched from blood (not recorded which). Source of these receptors: a woman between 50 and 59 years old who had recovered from COVID-19.

The rearrangement joins TRBV6-5 to TRBJ2-5; D is unresolved. The CDR3 has 13 amino acids. Germline V gives CDR1 MNHEY, CDR2 SVGAGI. Trimming took off 0 bases at V and 5 bases at J, with 7 bases between the two ends. CDR3 sequence: CASSYSRVETQYF. The CDR3 coding sequence is TGTGCCAGCAGTTACTCGAGAGTCGAGACCCAGTACTTC.

The chain is built from TRBV7-9 and TRBJ2-3, with a possible D match to TRBD1 (7 bases). This CDR3 spans 15 amino acids. CDR1 is SEHNR, CDR2 FQNEAQ, per germline (reference sequence). V shed 5 bases and J shed 2 bases, with 14 bases lying between them. The DNA for the CDR3 is TGTGCCAGCAGCGACTCAGGGGGGTACACAGATACGCAGTATTTT. Translated, it gives CASSDSGGYTDTQYF. Full variable domain (rest looked up from reference TRBV7-9 and TRBJ2-3): DTGVSQNPRHKITKRGQNVTFRCDPISEHNRLYWYRQTLGQGPEFLTYFQNEAQLEKSRLLSDRFSAERPKGSFSTLEIQRTEQGDSAMYLCASSDSGGYTDTQYFGPGTRLTVL.

The chain uses TRBV1 and TRBJ2-5; the table's D call TRBD2 went unverified against the DNA. TRBV1 is flagged as a pseudogene. CDR3 length: 12 amino acids. The CDR3 spells CTSGRRGKTQYF. CDR3 DNA sequence: TGCACCAGCGGACGGCGGGGGAAGACCCAGTACTTC.

About this clone itself: The junction departs from germline at one end; a sequencing error may be responsible. J is TRBJ1-1 and V is TRBV19, with D unclear. Germline V gene data show CDR1 as LNHDA and CDR2 as SQIVND (reference sequence). The CDR3 runs to 11 residues. The CDR3 DNA follows: TGTGCCAGTAGTATAGGGGCTAAGGTAGGCTTT. Protein: CASSIGAKVGF.

V gene TRBV7-9 combines with J gene TRBJ1-4; TRBD1 might be the D (6 bases). The V gene lost 5 bases and the J gene lost 5 bases, with 15 bases spanning the gap. Germline V gene sequence: CDR1 SEHNR, CDR2 FQNEAQ (reference sequence). This CDR3 contains 15 residues. In DNA, the CDR3 is TGTGCCAGCAGCCCGAACTTAGGACAGAATGAAAAACTGTTTTTT. Residues: CASSPNLGQNEKLFF. Looking up the rest from reference TRBV7-9 and TRBJ1-4 gives the full variable domain: DTGVSQNPRHKITKRGQNVTFRCDPISEHNRLYWYRQTLGQGPEFLTYFQNEAQLEKSRLLSDRFSAERPKGSFSTLEIQRTEQGDSAMYLCASSPNLGQNEKLFFGSGTQLSVL.